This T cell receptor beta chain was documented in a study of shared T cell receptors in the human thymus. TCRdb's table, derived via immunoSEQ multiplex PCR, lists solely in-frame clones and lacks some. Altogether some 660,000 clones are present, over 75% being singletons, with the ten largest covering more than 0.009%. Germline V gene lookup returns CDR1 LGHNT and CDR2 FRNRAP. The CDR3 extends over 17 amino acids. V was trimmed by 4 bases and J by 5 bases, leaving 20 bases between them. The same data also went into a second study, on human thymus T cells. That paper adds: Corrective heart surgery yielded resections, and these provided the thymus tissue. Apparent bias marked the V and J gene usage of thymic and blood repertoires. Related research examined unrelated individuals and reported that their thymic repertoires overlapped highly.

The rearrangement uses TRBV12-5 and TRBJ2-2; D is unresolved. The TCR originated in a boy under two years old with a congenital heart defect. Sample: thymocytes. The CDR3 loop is CASGYAITERMTGELFF. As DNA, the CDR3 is TGTGCTAGTGGTTACGCAATAACAGAAAGGATGACCGGGGAGCTGTTTTTT.